Listed below are T cell receptor beta chains from one sample, sequenced in a study of cytomegalovirus exposure and HLA in healthy donors. Sequenced by immunoSEQ multiplex PCR; TCRdb stores in-frame clones only, minus some. The sample holds about 170,000 clones; less than 85% are singletons and the top ten take 1.5%. Material: PBMCs. These receptor sequences come from a male donor in good health and CMV-seronegative. CDR3s include the opening cysteine and the closing phenylalanine or tryptophan. D genes are given only for firm matches. Some rows have no size entry. The others give once, few or many, or a class for an expanded clone.

NA TRBJ1-4 TRBV2 NA TGTGCCACCCGCCACTCGGGGGGAACTAATGAAAAACTGTTTTTT CATRHSGGTNEKLFF
NA TRBJ1-1 TRBV19 TRBD1 TGTGCCAGTAACGGGGGACAGGGGGCAGACACTGAAGCTTTCTTT CASNGGQGADTEAFF
NA TRBJ2-2 TRBV19 NA TGTGCCACCCACAGGACAAGTAACACCGGGGAGCTGTTTTTT CATHRTSNTGELFF
NA TRBJ2-5 TRBV9 TRBD2 TGTGCCAGCAGCGTAGCAGCGGGGGCGCGGGAGACCCAGTACTTC CASSVAAGARETQYF
NA TRBJ1-1 TRBV30 NA TGTGCCTGGAGTGCTTTCCACACTGAAGCTTTCTTT CAWSAFHTEAFF
once TRBJ2-3 TRBV19 TRBD2 TGTGCCAGTAGGTCCAGCGGGAGGGCCACAGATACGCAGTATTTT CASRSSGRATDTQYF
NA TRBJ2-2 TRBV7-6 TRBD2 TGTGCCAGCAGCCAAGCGGGACCGAACACCGGGGAGCTGTTTTTT CASSQAGPNTGELFF
NA TRBJ2-4 TRBV5-4 TRBD2 TGTGCCAGCAGCCAAGGGGAGGGGGCCAAAAACATTCAGTACTTC CASSQGEGAKNIQYF
few TRBJ2-3 TRBV4-2 TRBD2 TGTGCCAGCAGCCAATGGGAGCGGGGAGATACGCAGTATTTT CASSQWERGDTQYF
NA TRBJ1-1 TRBV10-1 NA TGCGCCAGCAGTGACAATTCTGGAGGGGACACTGAAGCTTTCTTT CASSDNSGGDTEAFF
NA TRBJ2-1 TRBV15 TRBD1 TGTGCCACCAGCAGAGATTTTGCAGGGGGCCACAATGAGCAGTTCTTC CATSRDFAGGHNEQFF
few TRBJ2-2 TRBV6-4 NA TGTGCCAGCAGTGACGGGGCGGCCACCGGGGAGCTGTTTTTT CASSDGAATGELFF
NA TRBJ1-2 TRBV5-5 NA TGTGCCAGCAGCTTGGGGGCAGAAGTATTTAACTATGGCTACACCTTC CASSLGAEVFNYGYTF
few TRBJ2-3 TRBV30 NA TGTGCCTGGACCACAAGCACAGATACGCAGTATTTT CAWTTSTDTQYF
few TRBJ1-2 TRBV19 TRBD1 TGTGCCAGTAGCCGGGACAGGCAAGCTAACTATGGCTACACCTTC CASSRDRQANYGYTF
NA TRBJ2-1 TRBV21-1 NA TGTGCCAGCAGCAAAGACAAGGGCTCCTGGACTAGCGTCCACAATGAGCAGTTCTTC CASSKDKGSWTSVHNEQFF
NA TRBJ1-3 TRBV10-3 TRBD1 TGTGCCATGACAGGGGTCTCTGGAAACACCATATATTTT CAMTGVSGNTIYF
NA TRBJ1-1 TRBV5-4 NA TGTGCCAGCAGCCGGGACACGGAGAACACTGAAGCTTTCTTT CASSRDTENTEAFF
NA TRBJ2-7 TRBV2 TRBD1 TGTGCCAGCAGTGAAGCCCGGACAGGACCTTACGCCGAGCAGTACTTC CASSEARTGPYAEQYF
NA TRBJ1-6 TRBV27 TRBD1 TGTGCCAGCAGCTTTCTCGGGACAGGGACCCATAATTCACCCCTCCACTTT CASSFLGTGTHNSPLHF
NA TRBJ1-2 TRBV6-5 TRBD1 TGTGCCAGCAGTTACTCCGTGGTACAGGGGAATGGCTACACCTTC CASSYSVVQGNGYTF
NA TRBJ2-1 TRBV6-5 NA TGTGCCAGCAGCCCAAGGGGTGTTGAGCAGTTCTTC CASSPRGVEQFF
NA TRBJ2-3 TRBV9 NA TGTGCCAGCAGCGCAGGGACACGATCCACAGATACGCAGTATTTT CASSAGTRSTDTQYF
NA TRBJ2-2 TRBV5-1 NA TGCGCCAGCAGCTTGAGGGACTCCAGACAGGGCGAGCTGTTTTTT CASSLRDSRQGELFF
NA TRBJ2-5 TRBV7-9 TRBD1 TGTTCCAGCAGCTTAAGGGGGCGAGAGACCCAGTACTTC CSSSLRGRETQYF
NA TRBJ2-1 TRBV4-2 NA TGTGCCAGCAGCCCAGGAAGTAGGGGGGGCTTCTACAATGAGCAGTTCTTC CASSPGSRGGFYNEQFF
NA TRBJ2-1 TRBV28 NA TGTGCCAGCAGTTTCTTGGTGGCAGAATACAATGAGCAGTTCTTC CASSFLVAEYNEQFF
NA TRBJ1-6 TRBV6-6 TRBD1 TGTGCCAGCAGGACCCGACAGGGAAATTCACCCCTCCACTTT CASRTRQGNSPLHF
NA TRBJ1-3 TRBV29-1 NA TGCAGCGTTGATACCATAGACTCTGGAAACACCATATATTTT CSVDTIDSGNTIYF
NA TRBJ2-5 TRBV11-2 NA TGTGCCAGCAGTCAAACGACAGTAGGAGAGACCCAGTACTTC CASSQTTVGETQYF
NA TRBJ2-7 TRBV25-1 NA TGTGCCAGCAGTGACCAGGGGAACTCCTACGAGCAGTACTTC CASSDQGNSYEQYF
once TRBJ2-7 TRBV28 NA TGTGCCAGCAGTTTATCGTCCTACGAGCAGTACTTC CASSLSSYEQYF
NA TRBJ2-7 TRBV7-2 NA TGTGCCAGCAGCTTAGCGCATTTGAGGGAAGGTTACGAGCAGTACTTC CASSLAHLREGYEQYF
few TRBJ1-1 TRBV7-9 NA TGTTCCAGCGAGACGGGGGGCCACACTGAAGCTTTCTTT CSSETGGHTEAFF
NA TRBJ2-3 TRBV7-2 NA TGTGCCAGCAGCCCCCAACAGGTTCTGGGCGATACGCAGTATTTT CASSPQQVLGDTQYF
NA TRBJ2-1 TRBV5-8 NA TGTGCCAGCAGCTTGGTAGTTACCGGTTTGGTGGGAGTTAATGAGCAGTTCTTC CASSLVVTGLVGVNEQFF
NA TRBJ2-1 TRBV5-1 NA TGCGCCAGCAGCTTGGGCGGTAGCGGAGCCTACAATGAGCAGTTCTTC CASSLGGSGAYNEQFF
NA TRBJ2-7 TRBV7-2 NA TGTGCCAGCAGCTACAAGACTGGAGGTTACGAGCAGTACTTC CASSYKTGGYEQYF
few TRBJ2-7 TRBV5-4 TRBD2 TGTGCCAGCACCCTCGGCGGGAGGGTCTCTGGCGAGCAGTACTTC CASTLGGRVSGEQYF
NA TRBJ1-1 TRBV6-1 TRBD1 TGTGCCAGCTTAGGGACAGGGGTGAACACTGAAGCTTTCTTT CASLGTGVNTEAFF
NA TRBJ2-3 TRBV18 NA TGTGCCAGCTCACCATTCAACAATAAAGATACGCAGTATTTT CASSPFNNKDTQYF
NA TRBJ1-2 TRBV4-3 NA TGCGCCAGCAGCCAAGATCGGCAGGCCTATGGCTACACCTTC CASSQDRQAYGYTF
few TRBJ2-5 TRBV11-2 NA TGTGCCAGCAGCTTAGACCCGGGGGGCCGTGAGACCCAGTACTTC CASSLDPGGRETQYF
NA TRBJ2-1 TRBV19 TRBD2 TGTGCCAGTAGTTCGACTAGCGGGAGGGCCCTGAAGTTCTTC CASSSTSGRALKFF
NA TRBJ2-3 TRBV19 NA TGTGCCAGTAGGAAGGGACTTGTCACAGATACGCAGTATTTT CASRKGLVTDTQYF
NA TRBJ2-7 TRBV7-2 NA TGTGCCAGCAGCCCCCCTAGTAAACCCTACGAGCAGTACTTC CASSPPSKPYEQYF
NA TRBJ1-3 TRBV11-2 TRBD1 TGTGCCAGCAGCTTACAACTCATACAGGGGAGCTCTGGAAACACCATATATTTT CASSLQLIQGSSGNTIYF
NA TRBJ2-1 TRBV5-6 NA TGTGCCAGCAGCCCCGAACCATACAGGGCCAATGAGCAGTTCTTC CASSPEPYRANEQFF
NA TRBJ1-1 TRBV5-1 NA TGCGCCAGCAGCCGGGGTGAGGTTAAGTTGACTGAAGCTTTCTTT CASSRGEVKLTEAFF
NA TRBJ2-7 TRBV19 TRBD1 TGTGCCAGTAGTATCTACGGGACAGCCTCCTACGAGCAGTACTTC CASSIYGTASYEQYF
few TRBJ1-2 TRBV2 NA TGTGCCAGCAGTGATTCCAGACTCGAGAGAACCTTC CASSDSRLERTF
NA TRBJ2-1 TRBV5-6 TRBD2 TGTGCCAGCAGCTTAAGGACTAGCGGTAACAATGAGCAGCTCTTC CASSLRTSGNNEQLF
NA TRBJ2-4 TRBV4-1 NA TGCGCCAGCAGCCAAGAGACAGCTTTGTTGGCCAAAAACATTCAGTACTTC CASSQETALLAKNIQYF
NA TRBJ2-7 TRBV5-1 TRBD1 TGCGCCAGCAGACGACAGGGAACCTACGAGCAGTACTTC CASRRQGTYEQYF
NA TRBJ2-4 TRBV4-2 TRBD1 TGTGCCAGCAGCCAAGGGCAGGGGGAACTAGCCAAAAACATTCAGTACTTC CASSQGQGELAKNIQYF
NA TRBJ2-7 TRBV4-2 TRBD2 TGTGCCAGCAGCCAAGAGGGACTAGGCTACGAGCAGTACTTC CASSQEGLGYEQYF
NA TRBJ2-5 TRBV19 NA TGTGCCAGTAGTATCGTCTTTGGGTCGTGGGACACGGGCCTCCAAGAGACCCAGTACTTC CASSIVFGSWDTGLQETQYF
NA TRBJ1-5 TRBV7-9 TRBD1 TGTGCCAGCAGCTTAGAGGGCAGGGGGAATCAGCCCCAGCATTTT CASSLEGRGNQPQHF
NA TRBJ1-1 TRBV5-1 TRBD1 TGCGCCAGCAGCTGGGCCGGGACAGTCATGAACACTGAAGCTTTCTTT CASSWAGTVMNTEAFF
NA TRBJ1-3 TRBV7-8 TRBD1 TGTGCCAGCAGCAAATCGATCCAGGGGACAGGGACTATCTCTGGAAACACCATATATTTT CASSKSIQGTGTISGNTIYF